The clone carrying this T cell receptor (beta chain) has more than one count but fewer than ten. What it binds is unknown. Germline V CDR1 and CDR2: MNHNY, SVGAGI (reference sequence). This CDR3 region has 13 residues. V lost 4 bases, J lost 6 bases, and 10 bases lay in between. The data belong to a study of blood T cells in healthy people across ages. Together with a sample-barcoded 5' primer, a J-beta primer mix was included in a second PCR lasting roughly 6 to 12 cycles. TCRdb independently ran MiXCR on the 5' RACE reads; one entry per CDR3 protein. The sample has 710,000 or so distinct CDR3 sequences, less than 40% seen once. Broader study findings: What prevented conclusive comparison of naive and antigen-experienced cells was that PBMCs were unsorted.

Sequencing used blood. This receptor was identified in a woman aged 80 or over in good health. The chain is built from TRBV6-6 and TRBJ1-5, with D maybe TRBD1 (5 bases). This CDR3 is CASSSPGRQPQHF. DNA of the CDR3: TGTGCCAGCAGTTCCCCGGGGCGTCAGCCCCAGCATTTT.